This T cell receptor beta chain was identified during a study of shared clonotypes between healthy human individuals. Study as a whole: Aged 18 to 49, the donors were a couple of women and a few men. Per-donor plates numbered three CD4 naive, three CD4 memory, two CD8 naive and one CD8 memory.

A remark on this clone: Its antigen is currently unknown.

Genomic DNA from each subset was divided evenly over several immunoSEQ plates. Profiling relied on immunoSEQ multiplex PCR, and the TCRdb table lists in-frame clones only, not all of them. The sample holds over 2 million clones, 85% to 95% seen once. Findings and caveats of the study: What naive subsets generally showed was a larger estimated richness than memory subsets showed.

There are 16 residues in the CDR3. Germline values: CDR1 MGHRA, CDR2 YSYEKL. Trimming at V came to 2 bases and at J to 4 bases, leaving 6 bases not matched to a gene. Material for sequencing was naive CD4+ T cells from PBMCs. Subset in this sample: CD45RA+ positively selected. The TCR comes from a man between 18 and 29 years old in good health. Some clones in this sample may be carry-over from other donors' samples. V and J are TRBV4-1 and TRBJ1-1; 11 positions agree with TRBD1. CDR3 in DNA: TGCGCCAGCAGCCAACCTTACGGACAGGGGGCCACTGAAGCTTTCTTT. Translation gives CASSQPYGQGATEAFF.